This T cell receptor (beta chain) was recovered during a study of patients and donors after allogeneic stem cell transplantation (TCRdb year 2020). The library was generated by RT-PCR. Sequencing relied on a NextSeq 550. TCRdb handled the public reads itself, with Q25 trimming in fastp and clone calling in MiXCR, and kept productive beta chains. Every distinct CDR3 protein forms one entry, paired with its most common genes and DNA. A total of roughly 200,000 distinct CDR3 sequences appear in this sample, around two fifths of them only once. 33% of the sample is in the top ten clones. About this clonotype: It lacks a known antigen. No clone much larger than this one lies a single base away; base qualities are absent.

Measured from the cysteine to the phenylalanine, the CDR3 is 15 residues long. CDR3 DNA is the only sequence kept; it has 45 bases, read in frame from the first base. The V end loses 0 bases and the J end loses 8 bases, and a stretch of 14 bases separates them. The receptor was isolated from a human donor who was either an allogeneic HSCT recipient or a stem cell or donor lymphocyte infusion donor (not recorded which). It is not recorded whose cells these are; they may come from a transplant donor. Here the chain combines TRBV12-3 or TRBV12-4 and TRBJ1-3, with no D gene named confidently. Sequenced: blood, either unsorted or a sorted T cell fraction (not recorded which). The sequenced DNA is TGTGCCAGCAGTTTAGCGCGTCGGGAAAAGGACACCATATATTTT. Its translation reads: CASSLARREKDTIYF.